A single sample is the source of the 24 T cell receptor beta chains below, sequenced in a study of blood T cell repertoires in COVID-19. Repertoires were generated with immunoSEQ multiplex PCR, while TCRdb's copy carries only in-frame clones and drops some. This sample has approximately 11,000 clones, with over 80% found just once. The material sequenced was peripheral blood. The receptor set was obtained from a man between 65 and 85 years old with active COVID-19.

This chain joins TRBV27 and TRBJ2-7; 7 nucleotides agree with TRBD1. The CDR3 has 13 amino acids. CDR1 and CDR2 from the germline V gene are MNHEY and SMNVEV (reference sequence). Unmatched junction bases numbered 12, after V lost 6 bases and J lost 10 bases. The CDR3 coding sequence is TGTGCCAGCAGGGGGGACAGTTACTACTCTCAGTACTTC. It yields the protein CASRGDSYYSQYF.

This clone was detected only once. This sequence joins TRBV6-5 and TRBJ2-2; D might be TRBD1 (6 bases). The germline gives CDR1 MNHEY, CDR2 SVGAGI. V gave up 4 bases and J gave up 1 base, with 10 bases separating them. The CDR3 runs 15 residues. The CDR3, as DNA: TGTGCCAGCAGTTCCGGACAGTGGAACACCGGGGAGCTGTTTTTT. Protein product: CASSSGQWNTGELFF.

The rearrangement joins TRBV5-4 to TRBJ2-3, with D possibly TRBD1 on 5 matching bases. In germline, CDR1 is SGHNT, CDR2 YYREEE (reference sequence). The CDR3 has 13 amino acids. V lost 5 bases and J lost 2, with 9 bases in between. CDR3 sequence (DNA): TGTGCCAGCAGGGCAGGGCACACAGATACGCAGTATTTT. Its translation is CASRAGHTDTQYF.

The genes are TRBV19 and TRBJ1-4; 12 nucleotides match TRBD1. CDR1 LNHDA and CDR2 SQIVND come from the germline V gene (reference sequence). The CDR3 runs 19 residues. Trimming cost V 6 bases and J 7 bases; bases outside gene matches: 18. The CDR3 reads CASSRRGPGQGARREKLFF. CDR3 DNA: TGTGCCAGTAGCCGCCGGGGCCCGGGACAGGGGGCGCGGCGTGAAAAACTGTTTTTT.

The chain joins TRBV6-5 to TRBJ2-2, with D possibly being TRBD1 (6 bases). Germline CDR1 is MNHEY and CDR2 is SVGAGI. CDR3 length: 14 amino acids. V was pared by 0 bases and J by 6 bases, with 8 bases between. Here the CDR3 DNA reads TGTGCCAGCAGTTACTCGAAGGGGGCCGGGGAGCTGTTTTTT. Encoded protein: CASSYSKGAGELFF.

This rearrangement joins TRBV29-1 to TRBJ2-3; D is unclear. Germline values: CDR1 SQVTM, CDR2 ANQGSEA. The CDR3 covers 16 residues. The ends were cut back, 7 bases at V and 2 bases at J, with 22 bases in the middle. In DNA form, the CDR3 reads TGCAGCGGATTGGTATGGAGCGCAGCCTACACAGATACGCAGTATTTT. Translating gives CSGLVWSAAYTDTQYF.

This chain links TRBV7-6 with TRBJ2-7, with 10 positions matching TRBD2. The CDR3 is 16 amino acids. Germline V CDR1 and CDR2: SGHVS, FNYEAQ. With V trimmed by 5 bases and J by 7 bases, 14 bases remained unmatched. The DNA of the CDR3 is TGTGCCAGCAGCCCCTCGGCACTAGCGGGGCGTGGGGAGCAGTACTTC. Protein product: CASSPSALAGRGEQYF.

The chain uses TRBV7-9 and TRBJ2-7; D not resolved. Germline V gene sequence: CDR1 SEHNR, CDR2 FQNEAQ (reference sequence). This CDR3 is built from 14 residues. V was cut by 4 bases and J by 2 bases, with 12 bases left in between. CDR3 in DNA: TGTGCCAGCAGCTCCGAGGAAATTACCTACGAGCAGTACTTC. Its protein is CASSSEEITYEQYF.

V and J are TRBV5-5 and TRBJ2-7; no clear D gene. This CDR3 contains 16 residues. Germline CDR1 SGHKS, CDR2 YYEKEE (reference sequence). Trimming took 0 bases from V and 0 from J, leaving 13 bases between them. The CDR3 nucleotides read TGTGCCAGCAGCTTGGCCGGTGAGCCCCCCTCCTACGAGCAGTACTTC. Its translation: CASSLAGEPPSYEQYF.

The V and J genes are TRBV19 and TRBJ2-3, with TRBD2 matching 16 bases. This CDR3 region has 18 residues. Germline CDR1 reads LNHDA; CDR2 reads SQIVND (reference sequence). Losses at the gene ends were 4 bases for V and 1 base for J; bases not matched to a gene: 5. CDR3 region: CASSTGLAGGRGTDTQYF. The DNA of the CDR3 is TGTGCCAGTAGTACGGGACTAGCGGGGGGGCGGGGCACAGATACGCAGTATTTT.

This chain uses TRBV7-9 with TRBJ1-1, with TRBD1 identical over 8 bases. V shed 4 bases and J 4 bases; nucleotides not matched to a gene: 14. Germline V gives CDR1 SEHNR, CDR2 FQNEAQ (reference sequence). The CDR3 length is 17 residues. Here the CDR3 DNA reads TGTGCCAGCAGCTCTCTAGGGGCAGGGGGCGCGTCCACTGAAGCTTTCTTT. Residues: CASSSLGAGGASTEAFF.

There are a few counts of this clone. The chain joins TRBV7-3 to TRBJ1-5, with a weak D call TRBD1 (6 bases). The V and J ends lost 4 bases and 5 bases respectively, with 9 bases between them. The length of the CDR3 is 13 residues. Germline V gives CDR1 SGHTA, CDR2 FQGTGA. The CDR3 DNA follows: TGTGCCAGCAGCTCTGGACAGTATCAGCCCCAGCATTTT. The encoded protein is CASSSGQYQPQHF.

The gene calls are TRBV2 and TRBJ1-5, with 10 positions matching TRBD1. Looked up from germline, CDR1 is SNHLY and CDR2 is FYNNEI. CDR3 length: 15 residues. V dropped 2 bases and J dropped 4; count of bases not matched to a gene: 2. The CDR3 loop reads CASSETGQGNQPQHF. The DNA of the CDR3 is TGTGCCAGCAGTGAAACGGGACAGGGGAATCAGCCCCAGCATTTT.

This chain joins TRBV19 and TRBJ1-2; maybe TRBD1 (6 bases). Trimming removed 6 bases from V and 8 bases from J, with 13 bases in between. Germline V gene sequence: CDR1 LNHDA, CDR2 SQIVND (reference sequence). This CDR3 spans 12 amino acids. The CDR3 reads CASSQQGEGYTF. The CDR3 DNA follows: TGTGCCAGTAGCCAACAGGGTGAGGGCTACACCTTC.

This clone appeared a single time. The chain couples TRBV21-1 to TRBJ1-2; the tabulated D call, TRBD1, remains unverified against the DNA. TRBV21-1 is an annotated pseudogene. The CDR3 is made up of 21 amino acids. CDR3 amino acids: CASSNLGTGGRGDVKGYGYTF. The CDR3 bases are TGTGCCAGCAGCAATCTCGGGACAGGGGGCCGAGGCGACGTTAAAGGATATGGCTACACCTTC.

The rearrangement uses TRBV2 and TRBJ2-2; 8 bases align to TRBD1. Unmatched junction bases numbered 6, after V lost 7 bases and J lost 5 bases. CDR1 is SNHLY, CDR2 FYNNEI, per germline. This CDR3 has 14 residues. The CDR3 nucleotides are TGTGCCAGCAAGGGACAGGTTCAAACCGGGGAGCTGTTTTTT. Protein product: CASKGQVQTGELFF.

This chain uses TRBV7-2 with TRBJ1-5, with 7 bases fitting TRBD1. V was clipped by 4 bases and J by 1 base; unmatched bases: 7. This CDR3 has 16 amino acids. Germline lookup yields CDR1 SGHTA and CDR2 FQGNSA. The CDR3 DNA reads as TGTGCCAGCAGCTCAGGGGACAGAAGAAGCAATCAGCCCCAGCATTTT. Translating gives CASSSGDRRSNQPQHF.

The chain has TRBV7-9 and TRBJ1-5, with D possibly being TRBD1 (5 bases). This CDR3 has 14 residues. The germline V gene encodes CDR1 SEHNR and CDR2 FQNEAQ (reference sequence). V gave up 5 bases and J gave up 4 bases, with 12 bases separating them. The CDR3 spells CASSPGTRNQPQHF. CDR3 nucleotide sequence: TGTGCCAGCAGCCCCGGGACTAGGAATCAGCCCCAGCATTTT.

This clone has a handful of counts. This sequence joins TRBV7-9 and TRBJ2-1, with D tentatively TRBD1 (5 bases). The ends were cut back, 6 bases at V and 1 base at J, with 13 bases in the middle. The CDR3 has 15 amino acids. Germline assignment: CDR1 SEHNR and CDR2 FQNEAQ (reference sequence). The CDR3, as DNA: TGTGCCAGCAGTCCCGGCAGGGCATCCTACAATGAGCAGTTCTTC. Amino acids: CASSPGRASYNEQFF.

The chain uses TRBV28 and TRBJ2-7; TRBD2 matches 10 bases. In germline, CDR1 is MDHEN, CDR2 SYDVKM. The ends lost 5 bases at V and 7 bases at J; junction bases unmatched: 11. The CDR3 has 15 residues. This CDR3 reads CASSTIAGGSGEQYF. In DNA form, the CDR3 reads TGTGCCAGCAGTACTATAGCGGGGGGCTCGGGGGAGCAGTACTTC.

This chain uses TRBV9 with TRBJ2-1; D might be TRBD2 (6 bases). The CDR3 covers 16 residues. Germline V CDR1 and CDR2: SGDLS, YYNGEE. Trimming pared 2 bases from V and 7 bases from J, leaving 19 bases between. CDR3 in DNA: TGTGCCAGCAGCGTCAGCGTCGGGACTCCCCCTAATGAGCAGTTCTTC. Translation: CASSVSVGTPPNEQFF.

The J gene is TRBJ2-1, the V gene TRBV18, with TRBD1 identical over 8 bases. Per germline, CDR1 KGHSH and CDR2 LQKENI. V gave up 3 bases and J gave up 4 bases; unmatched junction bases: 8. The CDR3 consists of 16 residues. As DNA, the CDR3 is TGTGCCAGCTCACCCCAGGGGGCCGATATTTACAATGAGCAGTTCTTC. Amino acids: CASSPQGADIYNEQFF.

This chain joins TRBV6-5 and TRBJ1-3; D not resolved. Trimming cost V 7 bases and J 0 bases, with 10 bases left between them. CDR3 length equals 14 residues. The germline gives CDR1 MNHEY, CDR2 SVGAGI. CDR3 coding DNA: TGTGCCAGCACCCCCCGGGGCTCTGGAAACACCATATATTTT. Protein: CASTPRGSGNTIYF.

This clone turned up a few times. An end of the junction differs from the germline gene, which may be a read error. This chain connects TRBV5-6 to TRBJ1-2; D call uncertain. The CDR3 spans 10 residues. Per germline, CDR1 SGHDT and CDR2 YYEEEE. CDR3 sequence: CASSSYSVAF. DNA for the CDR3: TGTGCCAGCAGCTCCTATAGTGTCGCCTTC.